The clone carrying this T cell receptor beta chain was seen many times. Its specificity is not known. This entry belongs to a study of T-cell reconstitution after alpha-beta-depleted transplantation in children. Whole-study findings and limits: A year post-transplant, T-cell counts and diversity derived mostly from newly produced T cells. After transplant, high TCRbeta diversity at day 60 in some patients arose from surviving recipient T cells and thymic progenitors. About two months after transplant, alpha-beta T cells reportedly came from several hundred expanded graft clones.

From germline, CDR1 is SGHTA and CDR2 FQGNSA. Deletions cut 1 base from V and 13 bases from J, with 14 bases between. This CDR3 comprises 13 residues. Unique molecular identifiers were incorporated during preparation of the TCRbeta library. TCRdb reprocessed the PCR reads with MiXCR, giving one entry per CDR3 protein. The sample carries approximately 1,000,000 distinct CDR3 sequences, about 30% recorded once. This clonotype was obtained from a boy younger than two who had a stem cell transplant for SCID, so the T cells may come from the graft donor. The sequences come from PBMCs, mostly from graft donor cells, collected 360 days after TCRalphabeta/CD19-depleted stem cell transplant. The gene calls are TRBV7-2 and TRBJ2-4, with a possible D match to TRBD2 (6 bases). CDR3 sequence: CASSLGIQRAQYF. The DNA for the CDR3 is TGTGCCAGCAGCTTAGGGATCCAGCGGGCCCAGTACTTC.